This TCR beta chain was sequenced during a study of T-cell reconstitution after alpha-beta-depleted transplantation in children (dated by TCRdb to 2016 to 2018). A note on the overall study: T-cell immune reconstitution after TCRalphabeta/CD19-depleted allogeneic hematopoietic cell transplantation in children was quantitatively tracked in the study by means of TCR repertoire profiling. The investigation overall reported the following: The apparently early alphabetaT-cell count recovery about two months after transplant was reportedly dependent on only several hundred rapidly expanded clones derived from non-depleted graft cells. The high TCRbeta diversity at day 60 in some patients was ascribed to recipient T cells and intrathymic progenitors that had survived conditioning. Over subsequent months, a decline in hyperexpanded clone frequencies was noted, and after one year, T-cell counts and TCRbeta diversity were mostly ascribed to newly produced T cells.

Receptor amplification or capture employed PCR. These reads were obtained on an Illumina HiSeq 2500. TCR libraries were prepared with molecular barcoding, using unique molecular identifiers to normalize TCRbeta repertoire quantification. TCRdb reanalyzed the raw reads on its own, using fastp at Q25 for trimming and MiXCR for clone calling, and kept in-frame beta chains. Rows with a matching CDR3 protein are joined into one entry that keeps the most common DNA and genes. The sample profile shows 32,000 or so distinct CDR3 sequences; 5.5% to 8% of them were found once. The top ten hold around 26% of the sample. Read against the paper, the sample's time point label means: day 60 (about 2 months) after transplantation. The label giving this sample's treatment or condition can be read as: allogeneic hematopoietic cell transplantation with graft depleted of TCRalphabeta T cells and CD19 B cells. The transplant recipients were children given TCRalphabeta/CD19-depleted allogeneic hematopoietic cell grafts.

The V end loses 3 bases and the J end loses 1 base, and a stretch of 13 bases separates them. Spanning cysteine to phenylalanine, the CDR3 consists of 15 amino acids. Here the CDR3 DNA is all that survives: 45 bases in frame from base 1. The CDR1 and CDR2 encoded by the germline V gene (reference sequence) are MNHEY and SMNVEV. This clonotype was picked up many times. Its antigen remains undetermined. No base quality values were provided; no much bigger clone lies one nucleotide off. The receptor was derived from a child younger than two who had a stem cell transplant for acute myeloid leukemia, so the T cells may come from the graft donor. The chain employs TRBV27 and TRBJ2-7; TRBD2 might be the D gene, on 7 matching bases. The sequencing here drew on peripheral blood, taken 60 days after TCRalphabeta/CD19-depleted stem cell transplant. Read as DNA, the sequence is TGTGCCAGCAGTTTGGGGGGGGCAGGATCCTACGAGCAGTACTTC. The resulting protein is CASSLGGAGSYEQYF.